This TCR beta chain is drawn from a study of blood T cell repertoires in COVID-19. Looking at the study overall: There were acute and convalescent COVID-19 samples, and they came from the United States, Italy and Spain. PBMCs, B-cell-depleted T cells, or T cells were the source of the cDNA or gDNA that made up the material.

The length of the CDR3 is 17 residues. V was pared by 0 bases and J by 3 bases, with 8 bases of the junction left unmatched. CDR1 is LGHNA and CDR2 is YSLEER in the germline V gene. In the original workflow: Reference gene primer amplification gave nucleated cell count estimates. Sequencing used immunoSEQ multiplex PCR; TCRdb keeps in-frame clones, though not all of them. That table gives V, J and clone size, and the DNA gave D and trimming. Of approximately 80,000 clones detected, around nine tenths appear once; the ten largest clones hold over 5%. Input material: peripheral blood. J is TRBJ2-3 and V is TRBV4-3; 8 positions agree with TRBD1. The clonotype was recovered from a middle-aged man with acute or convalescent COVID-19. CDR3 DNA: TGCGCCAGCAGCCAAGATTTCCAGGGGGCCGGTACAGATACGCAGTATTTT. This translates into CASSQDFQGAGTDTQYF.